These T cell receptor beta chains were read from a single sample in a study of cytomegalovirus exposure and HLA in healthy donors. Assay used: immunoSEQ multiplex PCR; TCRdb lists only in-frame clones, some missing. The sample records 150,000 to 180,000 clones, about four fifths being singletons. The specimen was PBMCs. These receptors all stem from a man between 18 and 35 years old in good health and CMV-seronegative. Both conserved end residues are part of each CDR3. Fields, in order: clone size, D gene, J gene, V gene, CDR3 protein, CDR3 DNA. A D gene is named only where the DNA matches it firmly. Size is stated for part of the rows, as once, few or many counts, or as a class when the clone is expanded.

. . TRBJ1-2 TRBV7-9 CASSSRASGPNYGYTF TGTGCCAGCAGCTCGAGGGCGTCAGGACCCAACTATGGCTACACCTTC
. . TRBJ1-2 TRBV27 CASTTGGYGYTF TGTGCCAGCACGACAGGCGGGTATGGCTACACCTTC
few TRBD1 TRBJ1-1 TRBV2 CASSVPVQGVRSTEAFF TGTGCCAGCAGTGTACCCGTTCAGGGGGTTCGGAGCACTGAAGCTTTCTTT
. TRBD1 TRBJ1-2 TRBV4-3 CASSQGALTGVSEGYTF TGCGCCAGCAGCCAAGGTGCCTTAACAGGGGTCTCGGAAGGCTACACCTTC
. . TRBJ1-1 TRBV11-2 CASSLRWGDTEAFF TGTGCCAGCAGCTTACGGTGGGGGGACACTGAAGCTTTCTTT
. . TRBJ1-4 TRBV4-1 CASSQERGGRGKLFF TGCGCCAGCAGCCAAGAGAGGGGGGGGCGAGGAAAACTGTTTTTT
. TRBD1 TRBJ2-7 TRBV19 CASRRTGDDEQYF TGTGCCAGCAGGAGGACAGGGGACGACGAGCAGTACTTC
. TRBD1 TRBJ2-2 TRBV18 CASSPPRTGGYSNTGELFF TGTGCCAGCTCACCACCGAGGACAGGGGGATATTCGAACACCGGGGAGCTGTTTTTT
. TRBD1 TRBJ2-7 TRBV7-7 CASSHGTGLNEQYF TGTGCTAGCAGCCACGGGACAGGGCTTAACGAGCAGTACTTC
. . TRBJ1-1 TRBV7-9 CASRIGATNTEAFF TGTGCCAGCAGGATAGGGGCGACGAACACTGAAGCTTTCTTT